This paragraph covers one TCR beta chain sequence. Additional DNA sequences in this sample encode the identical CDR3. Assay: immunoSEQ multiplex PCR; the TCRdb copy retains only in-frame clones and omits some. The sample records under 95,000 clones, 70% to 85% being singletons. The data were taken from a study of radiotherapy plus CTLA-4 blockade in lung cancer. Germline V CDR1 and CDR2: GTSNPN, SVGIG (reference sequence). Trimming took 0 bases from V and 1 from J, leaving 1 base between them. This CDR3 spans 11 amino acids. The receptor comes from a human donor with non-small cell lung cancer who had stable disease on radiotherapy plus ipilimumab. Sequenced material: peripheral blood, taken from a patient treated with radiotherapy plus ipilimumab. This rearrangement joins TRBV30 to TRBJ2-7; D is uncertain. CDR3 loop: CAWSVSYEQYF. The CDR3 DNA is TGTGCCTGGAGTGTATCCTACGAGCAGTACTTC.